This is a list of T cell receptor beta chains from one sample in a study of blood T cell repertoires in COVID-19. Generated by immunoSEQ multiplex PCR, the TCRdb table keeps only in-frame clones and is missing some. This sample carries about 300,000 clones, around 88% of them seen once, and the ten largest clones take under 8%. The sequenced sample consisted of peripheral blood. The receptors stem from a woman in her twenties or thirties who had recovered from COVID-19. Both conserved end residues are part of each CDR3. D genes are given only for firm matches. A clone size is listed for some rows: how often the clone was seen (once, few, many), or a class if it is expanded.

D gene	J gene	V gene	clone size	CDR3 DNA	CDR3 protein
TRBD1	TRBJ1-1	TRBV5-4	-	TGTGCCAGCAGTTTGGGACAGGGGAGGTTCACTGAAGCTTTCTTT	CASSLGQGRFTEAFF
TRBD2	TRBJ2-1	TRBV4-1	-	TGCGCCAGCAGCCAAGATGTGTTTGCGGGGGGTACGGTTGAGCAGTTCTTC	CASSQDVFAGGTVEQFF
-	TRBJ2-2	TRBV11-3	-	TGTGCCAGCAGCCCAAACACCGGGGAGCTGTTTTTT	CASSPNTGELFF
-	TRBJ1-2	TRBV6-6	once	TGTGCCATCAACCAGGGGCGAGGCTACACCTTC	CAINQGRGYTF
-	TRBJ1-4	TRBV3-1/TRBV3-2	-	TGTGCCAGCGTGGGGCCGTCGCGGGAAAAACTGTTTTTT	CASVGPSREKLFF
-	TRBJ1-5	TRBV7-2	-	TGTGCCAGCAGCGTTGACACCGATAGCAATCAGCCCCAGCATTTT	CASSVDTDSNQPQHF
-	TRBJ2-3	TRBV19	-	TGTGCCAGTAGTATAGGCCTCGGGGGGCCGGGGGATACGCAGTATTTT	CASSIGLGGPGDTQYF
-	TRBJ2-5	TRBV4-1	-	TGCGCCAGCCGGCGGCGGGGAGGCTTCGGGGAGACCCAGTACTTC	CASRRRGGFGETQYF
TRBD1	TRBJ2-1	TRBV6-5	-	TGTGCCAGCAGCGGGACAGCCGAAACCAATGAGCAGTTCTTC	CASSGTAETNEQFF
TRBD1	TRBJ1-6	TRBV27	-	TGTGCCAGCAGCCCCCCAGGACAGGGGAGCTCCTATAATTCACCCCTCCACTTT	CASSPPGQGSSYNSPLHF
TRBD1	TRBJ2-7	TRBV3-1/TRBV3-2	-	TGTGCCAGCAGCCACACAAAACCGCCAAGGGGGCAAGAGGCCGAGCAGTACTTC	CASSHTKPPRGQEAEQYF
TRBD1	TRBJ1-2	TRBV27	-	TGTGCCAGCAGTTCCGACAGGGACTATGGCTACACCTTC	CASSSDRDYGYTF
TRBD2	TRBJ2-1	TRBV28	-	TGTGCCAGCAGTTTCGGGGGGAAACGGCAGTTCTTC	CASSFGGKRQFF
-	TRBJ1-1	TRBV4-2	-	TGTGCCAGCAGCCAAGATTGGGAGGACACTGAAGCTTTCTTT	CASSQDWEDTEAFF
TRBD2	TRBJ2-5	TRBV4-2	-	TGTGCCAGCAGCCAAGAGTTCCGGACTAGCGGGTACCAAGAGACCCAGTACTTC	CASSQEFRTSGYQETQYF
-	TRBJ1-1	TRBV2	-	TGTGCCAGCAGTGAAGACAGGGTAAACACTGAAGCTTTCTTT	CASSEDRVNTEAFF
-	TRBJ2-1	TRBV29-1	once	TGCAGCGTTGAAGTGGAGGCGGATGAGCAGTTCTTC	CSVEVEADEQFF
TRBD2	TRBJ2-3	TRBV9	-	TGTGCCAGCAGCCAAGGACTAGCGGGGGGTCGGAATACGCAGTATTTT	CASSQGLAGGRNTQYF
TRBD2	TRBJ2-1	TRBV7-9	-	TGTGCCAGCAGCCCGCAGACCGCGGGGGGCCATGAGCAGTTCTTC	CASSPQTAGGHEQFF
-	TRBJ2-3	TRBV6-2/TRBV6-3	-	TGTGCCAGCAGTCGACGGGGGACCACAGATACGCAGTATTTT	CASSRRGTTDTQYF
-	TRBJ2-7	TRBV27	-	TGTGCCAGCAGTTACGACGGAGGAGCCCACGAGCAGTACTTC	CASSYDGGAHEQYF
-	TRBJ1-5	TRBV7-9	-	TGTGCCAGCAGCTTAGATTTACAGCCCCAGCATTTT	CASSLDLQPQHF
-	TRBJ1-4	TRBV4-2	-	TGTGCCAGCAGCCAAGAAACGGCGGTTACTAATGAAAAACTGTTTTTT	CASSQETAVTNEKLFF
TRBD1	TRBJ2-7	TRBV6-1	-	TGTGCCAGCAGTGAAACGCAGGGGGTAACCTACGAGCAGTACTTC	CASSETQGVTYEQYF
TRBD1	TRBJ1-3	TRBV7-6	once	TGTGCCAGCAGCGCGAACACAGGGGACTCTGGAAACACCATATATTTT	CASSANTGDSGNTIYF
TRBD2	TRBJ2-4	TRBV5-1	-	TGCGCCAGCAGCTTGAGCGCGGGGGTAGCCAAAAACATTCAGTACTTC	CASSLSAGVAKNIQYF
-	TRBJ2-1	TRBV6-2/TRBV6-3	few	TGTGCCAGCAGTTACTCAACGGCGGCAACAAATGAGCAGTTCTTC	CASSYSTAATNEQFF
TRBD1	TRBJ1-2	TRBV13	-	TGTGCCAGCAGCCTCGGAAGGGGGCATGGCTACACCTTC	CASSLGRGHGYTF
TRBD1	TRBJ1-1	TRBV25-1	-	TGTGCCAGCAGTGAATCCACAGGGGGGAACACTGAAGCTTTCTTT	CASSESTGGNTEAFF
TRBD2	TRBJ2-7	TRBV28	-	TGTGCCAGCAGTCTACTAGCGGGGGGGGTCTACGAGCAGTACTTC	CASSLLAGGVYEQYF
-	TRBJ2-7	TRBV6-2/TRBV6-3	-	TGTGCCAGCAGCACCCTCGTGGGGGGCGGGGGCTCCTACGAGCAGTACTTC	CASSTLVGGGGSYEQYF
-	TRBJ2-7	TRBV4-1	-	TGCGCCAGCAGCCAAGATCCCACTACCCGCTACGAGCAGTACTTC	CASSQDPTTRYEQYF